Here is one T cell receptor beta chain with its context. The sample belongs to a study of control samples from healthy donors and cancer patients. Produced via immunoSEQ multiplex PCR; TCRdb's table is partial and in-frame only. The sample includes some 120,000 clones, around 90% of them seen just once. The source is a man between 18 and 35 years old in good health. Material for sequencing was blood.

Here the CDR3 reads CASTQTRSTDTQYF. The CDR3 DNA reads TGTGCCAGCACTCAGACACGGAGCACAGATACGCAGTATTTT. This rearrangement joins TRBV6-5 to TRBJ2-3; D is undetermined. The V end was cut by 7 bases, the J end by 0 bases, with 11 bases between. The CDR3 totals 14 residues. Germline V gene data show CDR1 as MNHEY and CDR2 as SVGAGI.